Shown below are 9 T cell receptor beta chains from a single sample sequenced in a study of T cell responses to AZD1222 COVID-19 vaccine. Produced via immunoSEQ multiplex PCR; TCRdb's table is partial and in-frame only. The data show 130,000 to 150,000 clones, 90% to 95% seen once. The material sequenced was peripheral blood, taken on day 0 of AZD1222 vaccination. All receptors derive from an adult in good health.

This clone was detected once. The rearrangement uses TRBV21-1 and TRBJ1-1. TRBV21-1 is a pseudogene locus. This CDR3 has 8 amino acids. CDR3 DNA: TGTGCCAGCAGCAAAGCCCTCTTT. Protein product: CASSKALF.

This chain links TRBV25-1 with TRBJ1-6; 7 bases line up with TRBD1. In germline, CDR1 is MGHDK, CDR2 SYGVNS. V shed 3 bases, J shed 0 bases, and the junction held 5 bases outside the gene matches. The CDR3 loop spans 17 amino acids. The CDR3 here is CASSESRGSSYNSPLHF. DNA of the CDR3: TGTGCCAGCAGTGAGTCCAGGGGGAGCTCCTATAATTCACCCCTCCACTTT.

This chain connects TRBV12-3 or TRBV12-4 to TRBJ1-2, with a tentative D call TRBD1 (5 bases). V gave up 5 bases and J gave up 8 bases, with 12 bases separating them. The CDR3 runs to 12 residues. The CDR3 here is CASSRGHAGYTF. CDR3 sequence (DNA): TGTGCCAGCAGTCGCGGACATGCCGGCTACACCTTC.

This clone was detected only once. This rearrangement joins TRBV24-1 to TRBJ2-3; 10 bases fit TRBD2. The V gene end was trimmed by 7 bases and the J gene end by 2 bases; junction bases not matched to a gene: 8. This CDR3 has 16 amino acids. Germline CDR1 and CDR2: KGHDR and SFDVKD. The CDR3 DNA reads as TGTGCCACCAGGACGCTACTAGCGGGGTTCACAGATACGCAGTATTTT. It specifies CATRTLLAGFTDTQYF.

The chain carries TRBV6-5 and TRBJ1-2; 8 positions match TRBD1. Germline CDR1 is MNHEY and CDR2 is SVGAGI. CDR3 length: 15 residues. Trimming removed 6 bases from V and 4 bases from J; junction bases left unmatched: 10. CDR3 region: CASRDRAQGIYGYTF. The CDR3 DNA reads TGTGCCAGCAGGGACAGGGCGCAGGGCATCTATGGCTACACCTTC.

CDR3 sequence (DNA): TGTGCCAGCAGCCCGGGGGCCCCCCTCGAGCAGTACTTC. The encoded protein is CASSPGAPLEQYF. This rearrangement joins TRBV7-9 to TRBJ2-7; D is perhaps TRBD1 or TRBD2 (6 bases each). Trimming removed 5 bases from V and 6 bases from J, with 14 bases in between. The germline gives CDR1 SEHNR, CDR2 FQNEAQ (reference sequence). The CDR3 length is 13 residues.

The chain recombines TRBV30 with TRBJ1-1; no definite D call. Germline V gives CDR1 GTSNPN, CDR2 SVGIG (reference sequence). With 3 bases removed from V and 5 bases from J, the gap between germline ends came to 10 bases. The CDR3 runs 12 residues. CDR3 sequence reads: CAWRGGPTEAFF. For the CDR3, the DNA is TGTGCCTGGAGAGGAGGACCGACTGAAGCTTTCTTT. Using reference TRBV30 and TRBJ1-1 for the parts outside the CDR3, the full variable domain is SQTIHQWPATLVQPVGSPLSLECTVEGTSNPNLYWYRQAAGRGLQLLFYSVGIGQISSEVPQNLSASRPQDRQFILSSKKLLLSDSGFYLCAWRGGPTEAFFGQGTRLTVV.

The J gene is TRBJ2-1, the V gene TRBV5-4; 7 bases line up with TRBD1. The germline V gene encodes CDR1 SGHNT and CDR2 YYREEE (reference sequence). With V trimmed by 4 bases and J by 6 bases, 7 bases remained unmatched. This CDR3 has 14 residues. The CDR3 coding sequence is TGTGCCAGCAGCCTGACAGGGTCGGGCAATGAGCAGTTCTTC. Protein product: CASSLTGSGNEQFF.

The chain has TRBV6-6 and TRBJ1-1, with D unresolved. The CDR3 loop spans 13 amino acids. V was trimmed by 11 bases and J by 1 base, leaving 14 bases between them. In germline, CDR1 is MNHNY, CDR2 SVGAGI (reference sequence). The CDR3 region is CAAQRSSNTEAFF. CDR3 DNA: TGTGCCGCCCAAAGGAGTTCGAACACTGAAGCTTTCTTT.